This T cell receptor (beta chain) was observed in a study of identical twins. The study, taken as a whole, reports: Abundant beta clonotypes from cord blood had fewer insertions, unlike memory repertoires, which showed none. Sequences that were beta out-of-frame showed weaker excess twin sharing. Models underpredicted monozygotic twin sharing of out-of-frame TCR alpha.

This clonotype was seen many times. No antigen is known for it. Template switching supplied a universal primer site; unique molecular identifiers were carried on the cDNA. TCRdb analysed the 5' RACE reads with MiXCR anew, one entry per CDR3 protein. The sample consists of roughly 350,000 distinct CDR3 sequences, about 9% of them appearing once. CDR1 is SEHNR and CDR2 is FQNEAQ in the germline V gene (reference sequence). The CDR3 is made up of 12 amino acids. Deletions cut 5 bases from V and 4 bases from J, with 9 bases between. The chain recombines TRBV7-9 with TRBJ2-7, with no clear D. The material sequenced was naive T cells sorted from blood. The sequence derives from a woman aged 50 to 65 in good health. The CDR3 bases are TGTGCCAGCAGCCTTCGTTTGTACGAGCAGTACTTC. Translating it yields CASSLRLYEQYF.